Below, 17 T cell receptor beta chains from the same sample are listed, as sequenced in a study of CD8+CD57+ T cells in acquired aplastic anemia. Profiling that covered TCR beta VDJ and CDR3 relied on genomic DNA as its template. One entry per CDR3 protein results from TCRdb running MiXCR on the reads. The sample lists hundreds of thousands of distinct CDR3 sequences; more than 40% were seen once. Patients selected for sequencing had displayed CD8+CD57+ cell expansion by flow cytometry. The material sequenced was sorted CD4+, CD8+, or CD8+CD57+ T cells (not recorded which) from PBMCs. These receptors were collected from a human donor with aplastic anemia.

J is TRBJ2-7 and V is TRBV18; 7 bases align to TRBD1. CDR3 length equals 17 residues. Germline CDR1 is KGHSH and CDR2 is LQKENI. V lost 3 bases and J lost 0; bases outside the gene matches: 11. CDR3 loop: CASSPEYEDRRSYEQYF. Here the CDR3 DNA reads TGTGCCAGCTCACCCGAATACGAGGACAGGCGCTCCTACGAGCAGTACTTC.

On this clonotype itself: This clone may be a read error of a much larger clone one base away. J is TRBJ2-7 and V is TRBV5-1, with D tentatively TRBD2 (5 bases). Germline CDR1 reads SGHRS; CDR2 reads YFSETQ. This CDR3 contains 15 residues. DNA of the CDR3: TGCGCCCGCAGCTGGAGCCAGCGGTTAGGCTACGAGCAGTACTTC. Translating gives CARSWSQRLGYEQYF.

The CDR3 sequence: CAGLDPNTEAFF. The CDR3 DNA is TGTGCCGGACTAGACCCAAACACTGAAGCTTTCTTT. This chain connects TRBV6-5 to TRBJ1-1, with D uncertain. Trimming took off 11 bases at V and 2 bases at J, with 12 bases between the two ends. The CDR3 has 12 amino acids. The germline V gene has CDR1 MNHEY and CDR2 SVGAGI.

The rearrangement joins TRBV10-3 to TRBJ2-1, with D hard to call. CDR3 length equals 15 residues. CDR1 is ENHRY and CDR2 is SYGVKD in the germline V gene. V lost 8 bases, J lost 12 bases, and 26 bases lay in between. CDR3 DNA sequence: TGTGCCATCGCGACCTCGCCAAACCGTGACGCCGGGCAGTTCTTC. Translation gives CAIATSPNRDAGQFF.

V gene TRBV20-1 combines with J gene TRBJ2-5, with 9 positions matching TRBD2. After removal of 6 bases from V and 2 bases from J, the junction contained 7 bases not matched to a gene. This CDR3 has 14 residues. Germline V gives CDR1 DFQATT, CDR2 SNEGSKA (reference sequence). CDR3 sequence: CSARSLAGQETQYF. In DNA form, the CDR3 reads TGCAGTGCGAGATCGCTAGCGGGGCAAGAGACCCAGTACTTC.

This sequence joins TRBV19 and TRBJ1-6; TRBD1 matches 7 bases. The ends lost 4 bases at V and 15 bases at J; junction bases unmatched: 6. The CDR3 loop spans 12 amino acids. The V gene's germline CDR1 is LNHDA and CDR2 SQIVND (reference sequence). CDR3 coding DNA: TGTGCCAGTAGTACTCAGGGGGGACGCCTCCACTTT. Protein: CASSTQGGRLHF. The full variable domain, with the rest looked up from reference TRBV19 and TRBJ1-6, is DGGITQSPKYLFRKEGQNVTLSCEQNLNHDAMYWYRQDPGQGLRLIYYSQIVNDFQKGDIAEGYSVSREKKESFPLTVTSAQKNPTAFYLCASSTQGGRLHFGNGTRLTVT.

The CDR3 here is CASSRWFWRNGNTIYF. CDR3 sequence (DNA): TGTGCCAGCAGTCGTTGGTTCTGGCGTAATGGAAACACCATATATTTT. The chain carries TRBV28 and TRBJ1-3; D is uncertain. This CDR3 comprises 16 residues. V was cut by 5 bases and J by 3 bases, with 17 bases left in between. The germline V gene encodes CDR1 MDHEN and CDR2 SYDVKM.

Here the CDR3 reads CASSPRGDGANVLTF. The CDR3 DNA sequence: TGTGCCAGCAGTCCGCGGGGGGATGGGGCCAACGTCCTGACTTTC. V and J are TRBV7-8 and TRBJ2-6; TRBD2 agrees at 8 bases. The CDR3 has 15 amino acids. Germline assignment: CDR1 SGHVS and CDR2 FQNEAQ. J lost 3 bases, V lost 6 bases, and 4 bases had no gene match.

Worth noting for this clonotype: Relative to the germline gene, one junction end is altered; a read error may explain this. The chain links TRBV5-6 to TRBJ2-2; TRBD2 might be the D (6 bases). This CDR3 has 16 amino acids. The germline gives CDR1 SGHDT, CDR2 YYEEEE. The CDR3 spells CASSLTAGRGTGELLF. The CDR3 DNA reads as TGTGCCAGCAGCTTGACCGCGGGAAGGGGAACCGGGGAGCTGCTTTTT.

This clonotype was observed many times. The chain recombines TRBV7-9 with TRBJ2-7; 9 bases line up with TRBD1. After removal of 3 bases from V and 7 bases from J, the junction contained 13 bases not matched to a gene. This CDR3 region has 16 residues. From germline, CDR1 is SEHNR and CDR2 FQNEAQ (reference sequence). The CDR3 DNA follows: TGTGCCAGCAGCTTGGCGTGGGACAGGGCGTCATTGGAGCAGTACTTC. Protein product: CASSLAWDRASLEQYF.

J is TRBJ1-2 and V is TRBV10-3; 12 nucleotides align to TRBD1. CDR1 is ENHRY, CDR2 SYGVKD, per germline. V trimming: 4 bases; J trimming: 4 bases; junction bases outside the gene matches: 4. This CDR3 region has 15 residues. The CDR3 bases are TGTGCCATCAGTGCGGGACAGGGGGCTCTCTATGGCTACACCTTC. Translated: CAISAGQGALYGYTF.

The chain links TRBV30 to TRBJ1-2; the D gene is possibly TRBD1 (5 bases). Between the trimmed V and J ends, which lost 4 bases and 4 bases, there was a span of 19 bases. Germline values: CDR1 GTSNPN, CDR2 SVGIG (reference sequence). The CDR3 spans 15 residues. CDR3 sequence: CAWNRATQASYGYTF. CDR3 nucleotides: TGTGCCTGGAATCGGGCCACACAGGCCAGCTATGGCTACACCTTC.

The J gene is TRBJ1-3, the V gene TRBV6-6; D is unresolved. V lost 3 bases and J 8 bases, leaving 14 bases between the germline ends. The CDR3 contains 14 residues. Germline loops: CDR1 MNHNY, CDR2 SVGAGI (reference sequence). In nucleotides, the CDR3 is TGTGCCAGCAGTTATAATAGCGGGAGATACACCATATATTTT. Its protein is CASSYNSGRYTIYF.

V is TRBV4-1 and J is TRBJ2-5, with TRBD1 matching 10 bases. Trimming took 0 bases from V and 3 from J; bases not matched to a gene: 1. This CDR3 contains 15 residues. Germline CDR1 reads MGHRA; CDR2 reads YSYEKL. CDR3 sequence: CASSQDGTGEETQYF. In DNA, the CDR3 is TGCGCCAGCAGCCAAGATGGGACAGGGGAAGAGACCCAGTACTTC.

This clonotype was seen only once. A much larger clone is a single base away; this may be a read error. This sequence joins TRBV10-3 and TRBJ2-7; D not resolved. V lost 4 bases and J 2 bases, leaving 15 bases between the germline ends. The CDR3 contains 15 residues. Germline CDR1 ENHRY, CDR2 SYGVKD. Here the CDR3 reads CAISATLGSAYEQYF. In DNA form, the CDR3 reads TGTGCCATCAGTGCCACTCTCGGCTCAGCCTACGAGCAGTACTTC.

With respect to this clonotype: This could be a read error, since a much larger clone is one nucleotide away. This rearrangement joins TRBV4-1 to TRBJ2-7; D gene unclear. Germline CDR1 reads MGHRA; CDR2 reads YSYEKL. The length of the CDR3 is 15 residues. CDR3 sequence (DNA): TGCGCCAGCAGCCAAGAGCGGCAGAATCCCTACGGGCAGTACTTC. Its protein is CASSQERQNPYGQYF.

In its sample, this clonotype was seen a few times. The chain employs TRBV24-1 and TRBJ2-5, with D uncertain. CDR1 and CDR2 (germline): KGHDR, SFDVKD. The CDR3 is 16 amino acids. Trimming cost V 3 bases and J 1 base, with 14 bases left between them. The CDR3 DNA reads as TGTGCCACCAGTGATAATATGGGCAGCGCCCAAGAGACCCAGTACTTC. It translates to CATSDNMGSAQETQYF.